What follows are 7 T cell receptor beta chains derived from one specimen sequenced in a study of T cell responses to AZD1222 COVID-19 vaccine. Method: immunoSEQ multiplex PCR; TCRdb's copy keeps in-frame clones and lacks some. The sample has roughly 99,000 clones, just over 90% seen once. Material: peripheral blood, obtained 28 days after the second AZD1222 dose. These receptor sequences come from an adult who received the AZD1222 COVID-19 vaccine.

The chain uses TRBV7-2 and TRBJ1-5, with D perhaps matching TRBD1 (6 bases). Germline V gene sequence: CDR1 SGHTA, CDR2 FQGNSA. V shed 5 bases and J shed 0 bases, with 11 bases lying between them. The CDR3 totals 15 residues. CDR3 sequence: CASSPRTDSNQPQHF. CDR3 coding DNA: TGTGCCAGCAGCCCTCGGACAGATAGCAATCAGCCCCAGCATTTT.

The chain couples TRBV2 to TRBJ1-2; D is possibly TRBD1 (5 bases). Trimming pared 5 bases from V and 6 bases from J, leaving 19 bases between. From germline, CDR1 is SNHLY and CDR2 FYNNEI. The CDR3 consists of 15 residues. CDR3 amino acids: CASSSEGLQYNGYTF. The CDR3 DNA reads as TGTGCCAGCAGTAGTGAGGGGCTCCAATACAATGGCTACACCTTC.

V and J are TRBV7-6 and TRBJ2-1, with D uncertain. The germline V gene encodes CDR1 SGHVS and CDR2 FNYEAQ. This CDR3 spans 12 amino acids. V was trimmed by 2 bases and J by 3 bases, leaving 2 bases between them. Here the CDR3 reads CASSLLYNEQFF. The DNA for the CDR3 is TGTGCCAGCAGCTTACTCTACAATGAGCAGTTCTTC. The entire variable domain, with the rest obtained from reference TRBV7-6 and TRBJ2-1, is as follows: GAGVSQSPRYKVTKRGQDVALRCDPISGHVSLYWYRQALGQGPEFLTYFNYEAQQDKSGLPNDRFSAERPEGSISTLTIQRTEQRDSAMYRCASSLLYNEQFFGPGTRLTVL.

The count of this clone is one. The genes are TRBV5-6 and TRBJ2-3; D remains unclear. Germline V gives CDR1 SGHDT, CDR2 YYEEEE. The V gene lost 2 bases and the J gene lost 4 bases, with 5 bases spanning the gap. The CDR3 is 12 residues long. CDR3 sequence reads: CASSFGPDTQYF. For the CDR3, the DNA is TGTGCCAGCAGCTTCGGGCCAGATACGCAGTATTTT. Combining the CDR3 with reference TRBV5-6 and TRBJ2-3 gives the whole variable domain DAGVTQSPTHLIKTRGQQVTLRCSPKSGHDTVSWYQQALGQGPQFIFQYYEEEERQRGNFPDRFSGHQFPNYSSELNVNALLLGDSALYLCASSFGPDTQYFGPGTRLTVL.

Written as DNA, the CDR3 is TGTGCCAGCAGCTTCGACAGGGAACGCTATGGCTACACCTTC. As protein: CASSFDRERYGYTF. The chain couples TRBV6-5 to TRBJ1-2; TRBD1 matches 7 bases. CDR1 is MNHEY, CDR2 SVGAGI, per germline. The V and J ends lost 6 bases and 4 bases, in that order; junction bases with no gene match: 8. The CDR3 has 14 amino acids.

V gene TRBV19 combines with J gene TRBJ1-1; a possible D gene is TRBD1 (6 bases). Between the trimmed V and J ends, which lost 7 bases and 2 bases, there was a span of 17 bases. The CDR3 length is 15 residues. Per the germline V gene, CDR1 is LNHDA and CDR2 is SQIVND (reference sequence). The CDR3 coding sequence is TGTGCCAGTACCCAGGGGCGGGTAGCCAACACTGAAGCTTTCTTT. Amino acid sequence: CASTQGRVANTEAFF.

This chain connects TRBV7-9 to TRBJ2-5; the match to TRBD1 covers 8 bases. Germline assignment: CDR1 SEHNR and CDR2 FQNEAQ (reference sequence). The junction had 14 bases not matched to a gene; V was cut back by 1 base and J by 1 base. This CDR3 has 19 residues. As DNA, the CDR3 is TGTGCCAGCAGCTTAGGAGATCCTCAGGGGGCCACTATCCAAGAGACCCAGTACTTC. Its translation: CASSLGDPQGATIQETQYF.